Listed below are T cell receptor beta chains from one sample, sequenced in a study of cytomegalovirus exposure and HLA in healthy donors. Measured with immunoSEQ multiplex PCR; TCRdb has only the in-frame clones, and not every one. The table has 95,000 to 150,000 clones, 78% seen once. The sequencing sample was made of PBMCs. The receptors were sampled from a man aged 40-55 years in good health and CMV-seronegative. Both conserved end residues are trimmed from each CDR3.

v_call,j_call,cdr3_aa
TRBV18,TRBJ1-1,ASSPQQGAGDTEAF
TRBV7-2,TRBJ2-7,ASSLVALDYEQY
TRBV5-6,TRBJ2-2,ASQADRVTTGELF
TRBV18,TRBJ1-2,ASSPGAVYGYT
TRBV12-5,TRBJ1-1,ASAQLGTGDQNTEAF
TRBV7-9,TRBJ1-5,ASSPDVSGRKQPQH
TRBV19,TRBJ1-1,ASRLSHGNTEAF
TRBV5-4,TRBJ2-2,ASSFGGASGELF
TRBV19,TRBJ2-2,ASTRGRAGGPNTGELF
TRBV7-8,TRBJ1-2,ASSLDGTGGYT
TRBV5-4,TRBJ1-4,ASSLLPGVEKLF
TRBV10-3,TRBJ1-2,ASGGTGINYGYT
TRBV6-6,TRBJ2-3,ASHLLSADTQY
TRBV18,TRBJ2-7,ASSPFQGRAYEQY
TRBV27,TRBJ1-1,ASSFSGNTEAF
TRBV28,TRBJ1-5,ASSSALTGDMRQPQH
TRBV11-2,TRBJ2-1,ASSFWLDAISEQF
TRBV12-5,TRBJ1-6,ASGYRGNSPLH
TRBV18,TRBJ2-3,ASSPTWRGQGDTQY
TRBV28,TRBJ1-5,ASSPQGYNQPQH
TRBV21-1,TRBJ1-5,ASPQICLDTMNQPQH
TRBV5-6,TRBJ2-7,ASSKYAYEQY
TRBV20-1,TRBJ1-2,SARGGYGYT
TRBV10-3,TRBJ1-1,AISGETGTEAF
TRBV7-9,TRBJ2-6,ASSFDRRSSGANVLT
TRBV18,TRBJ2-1,ASSPLSGSRSYNEQF
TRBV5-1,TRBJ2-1,ASSLGDREVNEQF
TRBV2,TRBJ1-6,ASAVGGVGDSPLH
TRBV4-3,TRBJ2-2,ASSLEGDTGELF
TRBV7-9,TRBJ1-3,ASSPAAGSGNTIY
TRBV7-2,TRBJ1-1,ASSFLGTGATEAF
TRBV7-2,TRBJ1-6,ASSLPLAPLH
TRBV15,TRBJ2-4,ATRRGTGVLLDLAKNIQY
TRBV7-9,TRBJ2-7,ASSLGTGEQY
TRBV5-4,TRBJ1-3,ASAASSGNTIY
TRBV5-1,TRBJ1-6,ASSLGDRAYNSPLH
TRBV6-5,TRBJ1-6,ASSYNRGNSPLH
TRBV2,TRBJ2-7,ASSEVRYEQY
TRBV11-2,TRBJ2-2,ASSSPWAGNTGELF
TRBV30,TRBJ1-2,AWSGGTGALGYT
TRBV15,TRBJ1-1,ATSLGGNTEAF